This record looks at one TCR beta chain sequence and its context. The target antigen is unknown. V lost 7 bases and J lost 6; bases outside the gene matches: 8. CDR3 length: 14 amino acids. Germline CDR1 is SGHRS and CDR2 is YFSETQ. The entry originates in a study of Ad26.COV2.S vaccination and SARS-CoV-2 variants. Study-wide results and limits: The breadth of spike-specific CD8+ and CD4+ T cell responses after vaccination was reportedly substantial.

The repertoire was sequenced with immunoSEQ multiplex PCR; TCRdb's copy has only in-frame clones and lacks some. The sample includes 300,000 to 400,000 clones, around 90% of them seen just once. The sample's treatment: some 19 received Ad26.COV2.S at low or high dose, single or two shots; about 5 received placebo; per-sample allocation not given. Vaccine and placebo recipients were sampled on day 63 after the first injection. The specimen was peripheral blood, collected in a trial of Ad26.COV2.S vaccine versus placebo. The source is a person between 18 and 65 years old who received the Ad26.COV2.S COVID-19 vaccine or a placebo. The chain links TRBV5-1 to TRBJ2-1; TRBD2 matches 9 bases. CDR3 protein: CASLAGGPGNEQFF. Written as DNA, the CDR3 is TGCGCCAGCTTGGCGGGGGGGCCTGGCAATGAGCAGTTCTTC. Combining the CDR3 with reference TRBV5-1 and TRBJ2-1 gives the whole variable domain KAGVTQTPRYLIKTRGQQVTLSCSPISGHRSVSWYQQTPGQGLQFLFEYFSETQRNKGNFPGRFSGRQFSNSRSEMNVSTLELGDSALYLCASLAGGPGNEQFFGPGTRLTVL.